This TCR beta chain derives from a study of identical twins. Template switching added a universal primer site; cDNA carried unique molecular identifiers. TCRdb independently ran MiXCR on the 5' RACE reads; one entry per CDR3 protein. Of some 630,000 distinct CDR3 sequences in the sample, 7.1% were seen once. This clonotype occurred many times. Its antigen is unidentified. Overall study results and limits: Insertions were reduced in abundant cord blood beta clonotypes but not in memory repertoires. Interpretation of the results relied on cross-sectional statistical analysis and not on following the same donors.

These data also formed part of another study, on yellow fever vaccine responses in identical twins.

The receptor was derived from a woman in her late teens or twenties in good health. The sequencing input was PBMCs.

The CDR3 spells CAISQSLAYVNEQFF. The CDR3 nucleotides read TGTGCCATCAGCCAAAGTCTAGCGTACGTGAATGAGCAGTTCTTC. The V and J genes are TRBV10-3 and TRBJ2-1; TRBD2 might be the D (6 bases). Germline V gives CDR1 ENHRY, CDR2 SYGVKD. V lost 6 bases and J lost 7, with 19 bases in between. This CDR3 contains 15 residues.